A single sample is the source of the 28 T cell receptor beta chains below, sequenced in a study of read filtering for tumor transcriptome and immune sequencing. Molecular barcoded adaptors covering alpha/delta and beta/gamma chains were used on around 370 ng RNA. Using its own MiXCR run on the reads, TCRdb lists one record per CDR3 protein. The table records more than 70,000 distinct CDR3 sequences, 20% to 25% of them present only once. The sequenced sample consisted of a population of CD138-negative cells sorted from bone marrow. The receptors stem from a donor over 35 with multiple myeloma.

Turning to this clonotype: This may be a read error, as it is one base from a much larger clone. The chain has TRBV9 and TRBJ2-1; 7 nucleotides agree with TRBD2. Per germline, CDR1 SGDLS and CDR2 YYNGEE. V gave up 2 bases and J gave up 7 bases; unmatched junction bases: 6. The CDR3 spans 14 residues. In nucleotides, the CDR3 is TGTGCCAGCAGCGTGGGAGGGATGCGGAATGAGCAGTTCTTC. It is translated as CASSVGGMRNEQFF.

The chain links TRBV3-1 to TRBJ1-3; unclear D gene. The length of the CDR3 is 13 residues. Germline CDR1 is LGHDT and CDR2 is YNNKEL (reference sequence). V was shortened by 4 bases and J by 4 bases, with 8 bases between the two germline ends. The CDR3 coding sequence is TGTGCCAGCAGCCCCGGACTGGGAAACACCATATATTTT. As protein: CASSPGLGNTIYF.

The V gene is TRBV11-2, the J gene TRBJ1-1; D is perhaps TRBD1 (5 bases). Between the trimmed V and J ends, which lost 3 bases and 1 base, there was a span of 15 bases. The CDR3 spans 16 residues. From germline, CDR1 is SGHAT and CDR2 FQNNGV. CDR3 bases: TGTGCCAGCAGCTTTCAGAGACAGAGCACGAACACTGAAGCTTTCTTT. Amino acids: CASSFQRQSTNTEAFF.

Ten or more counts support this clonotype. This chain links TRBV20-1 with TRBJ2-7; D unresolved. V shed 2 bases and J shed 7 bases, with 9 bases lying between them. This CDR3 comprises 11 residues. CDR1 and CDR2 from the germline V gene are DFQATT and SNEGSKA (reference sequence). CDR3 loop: CSARILGEQYF. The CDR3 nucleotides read TGCAGTGCTAGAATTCTGGGAGAGCAGTACTTC.

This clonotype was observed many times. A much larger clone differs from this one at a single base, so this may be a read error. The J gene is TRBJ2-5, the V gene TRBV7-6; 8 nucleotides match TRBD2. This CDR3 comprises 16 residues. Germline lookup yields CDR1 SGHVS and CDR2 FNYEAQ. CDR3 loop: CASSLGGLAGLEAQYF. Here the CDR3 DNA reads TGTGCCAGCAGCTTAGGAGGGCTAGCGGGTTTAGAGGCCCAGTACTTC.

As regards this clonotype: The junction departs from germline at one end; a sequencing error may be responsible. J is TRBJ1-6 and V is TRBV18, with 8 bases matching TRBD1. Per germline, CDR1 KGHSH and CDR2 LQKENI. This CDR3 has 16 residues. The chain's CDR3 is CASSQTTGAWDSPLRF. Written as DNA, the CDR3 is TGTGCCAGCTCACAAACGACAGGGGCTTGGGATTCGCCCCTCCGCTTT.

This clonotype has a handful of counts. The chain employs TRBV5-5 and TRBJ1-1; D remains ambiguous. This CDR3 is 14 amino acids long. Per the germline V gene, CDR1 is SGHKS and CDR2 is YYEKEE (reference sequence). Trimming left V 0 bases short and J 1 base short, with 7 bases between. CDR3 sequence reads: CASSLGWGNTEAFF. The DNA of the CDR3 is TGTGCCAGCAGCTTGGGCTGGGGGAACACTGAAGCTTTCTTT. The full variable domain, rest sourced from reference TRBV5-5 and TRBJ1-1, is DAGVTQSPTHLIKTRGQQVTLRCSPISGHKSVSWYQQVLGQGPQFIFQYYEKEERGRGNFPDRFSARQFPNYSSELNVNALLLGDSALYLCASSLGWGNTEAFFGQGTRLTVV.

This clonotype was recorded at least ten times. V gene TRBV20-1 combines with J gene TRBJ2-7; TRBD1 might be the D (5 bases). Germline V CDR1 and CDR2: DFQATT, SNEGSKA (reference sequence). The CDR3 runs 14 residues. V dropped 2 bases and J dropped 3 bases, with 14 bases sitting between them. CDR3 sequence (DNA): TGCAGTGCTAGACCCCGGACACTGAACTACGAGCAGTACTTC. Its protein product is CSARPRTLNYEQYF.

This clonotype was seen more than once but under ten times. CDR3 region: CASSRSWRETQYF. The CDR3 DNA sequence: TGTGCCAGCAGCAGAAGTTGGCGAGAGACCCAGTACTTC. This chain links TRBV14 with TRBJ2-5; D ambiguous. Germline V CDR1 and CDR2: SGHDN, FVKESK. V was pared by 5 bases and J by 4 bases, with 11 bases between. The CDR3 totals 13 residues. Full variable domain (rest looked up from reference TRBV14 and TRBJ2-5): EAGVTQFPSHSVIEKGQTVTLRCDPISGHDNLYWYRRVMGKEIKFLLHFVKESKQDESGMPNNRFLAERTGGTYSTLKVQPAELEDSGVYFCASSRSWRETQYFGPGTRLLVL.

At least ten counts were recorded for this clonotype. DNA of the CDR3: TGTGCCAGTAGCATACTACCCATAGGTCCCAATGAGCAGTTCTTC. It translates to CASSILPIGPNEQFF. The V call is TRBV19, the J call TRBJ2-1; D is unclear. Germline V gene data show CDR1 as LNHDA and CDR2 as SQIVND (reference sequence). The CDR3 extends over 15 amino acids. The V gene lost 6 bases and the J gene lost 6 bases, with 18 bases spanning the gap.

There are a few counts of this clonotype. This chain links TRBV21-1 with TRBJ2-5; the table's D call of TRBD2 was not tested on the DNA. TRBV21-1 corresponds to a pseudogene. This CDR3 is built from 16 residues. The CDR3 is CASYPSSGGRGETQYF. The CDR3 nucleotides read TGTGCCAGCTACCCATCTAGCGGGGGCCGGGGAGAGACCCAGTACTTC.

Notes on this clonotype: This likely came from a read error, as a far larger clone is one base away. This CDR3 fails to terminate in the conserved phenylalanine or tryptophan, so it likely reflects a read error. The CDR3 reads CASSYLGAGVTEAFL. CDR3 DNA sequence: TGTGCCAGCAGTTACTTGGGGGCTGGGGTCACTGAAGCTTTCTTA. The genes are TRBV6-1 and TRBJ1-1; a weak D match, TRBD1 (6 bases). Trimming shortened V by 5 bases and J by 4 bases, and 17 bases separated the two germline ends. This CDR3 has 15 amino acids. CDR1 is MNHNS and CDR2 is SASEGT in the germline V gene.

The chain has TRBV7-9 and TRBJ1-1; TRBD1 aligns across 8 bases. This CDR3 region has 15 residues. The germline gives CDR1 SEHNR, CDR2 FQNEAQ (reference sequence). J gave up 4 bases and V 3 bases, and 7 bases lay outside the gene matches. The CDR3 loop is CASSLSTGGVTEAFF. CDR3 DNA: TGTGCCAGCAGCTTGAGTACAGGGGGGGTCACTGAAGCTTTCTTT. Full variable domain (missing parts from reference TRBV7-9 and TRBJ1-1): DTGVSQNPRHKITKRGQNVTFRCDPISEHNRLYWYRQTLGQGPEFLTYFQNEAQLEKSRLLSDRFSAERPKGSFSTLEIQRTEQGDSAMYLCASSLSTGGVTEAFFGQGTRLTVV.

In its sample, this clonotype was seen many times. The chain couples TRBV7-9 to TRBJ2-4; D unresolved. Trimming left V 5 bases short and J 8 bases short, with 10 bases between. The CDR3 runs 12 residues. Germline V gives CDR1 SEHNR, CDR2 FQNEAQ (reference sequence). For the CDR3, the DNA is TGTGCCAGCAGCATACAAGGTGACATTCAGTACTTC. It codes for CASSIQGDIQYF.

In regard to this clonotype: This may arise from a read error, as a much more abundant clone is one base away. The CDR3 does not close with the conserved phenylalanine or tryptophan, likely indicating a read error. The CDR3 loop is CASSPNLNTEAFL. The CDR3 coding sequence is TGTGCCAGCAGCCCCAACTTGAACACTGAAGCTTTCCTT. The gene calls are TRBV7-8 and TRBJ1-1; D not resolved. The germline V gene encodes CDR1 SGHVS and CDR2 FQNEAQ. The germline V and J ends were trimmed by 5 bases and 0 bases, with 7 bases remaining between them. The CDR3 is 13 residues long.

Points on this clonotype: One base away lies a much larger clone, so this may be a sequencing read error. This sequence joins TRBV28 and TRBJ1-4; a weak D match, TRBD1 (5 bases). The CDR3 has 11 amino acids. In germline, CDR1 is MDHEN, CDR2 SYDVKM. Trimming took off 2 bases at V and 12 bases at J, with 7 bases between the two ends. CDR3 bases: TGTGCCAGCAGTTTAAGGGGAGAACTGTTTTTT. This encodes CASSLRGELFF.

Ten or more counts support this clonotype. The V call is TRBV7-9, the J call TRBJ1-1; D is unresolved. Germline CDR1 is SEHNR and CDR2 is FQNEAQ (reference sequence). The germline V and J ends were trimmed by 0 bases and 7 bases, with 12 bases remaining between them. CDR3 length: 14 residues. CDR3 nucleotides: TGTGCCAGCAGCTTAGCCCCTAGCGCAAATGAAGCTTTCTTT. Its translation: CASSLAPSANEAFF. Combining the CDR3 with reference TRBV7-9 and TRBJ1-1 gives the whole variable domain DTGVSQNPRHKITKRGQNVTFRCDPISEHNRLYWYRQTLGQGPEFLTYFQNEAQLEKSRLLSDRFSAERPKGSFSTLEIQRTEQGDSAMYLCASSLAPSANEAFFGQGTRLTVV.

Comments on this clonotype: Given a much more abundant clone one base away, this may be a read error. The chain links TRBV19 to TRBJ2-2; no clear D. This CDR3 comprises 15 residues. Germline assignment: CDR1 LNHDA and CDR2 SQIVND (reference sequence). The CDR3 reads CACSSRQGNTGELFF. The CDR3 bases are TGTGCCTGTAGTTCCCGACAAGGGAACACCGGGGAGCTGTTTTTT.

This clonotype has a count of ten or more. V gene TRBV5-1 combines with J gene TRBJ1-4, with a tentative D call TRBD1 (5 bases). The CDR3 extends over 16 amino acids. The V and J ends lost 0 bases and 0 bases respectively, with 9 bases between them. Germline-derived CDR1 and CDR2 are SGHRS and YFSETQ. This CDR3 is CASSLAGGATNEKLFF. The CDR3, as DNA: TGCGCCAGCAGCTTGGCTGGAGGGGCAACTAATGAAAAACTGTTTTTT.

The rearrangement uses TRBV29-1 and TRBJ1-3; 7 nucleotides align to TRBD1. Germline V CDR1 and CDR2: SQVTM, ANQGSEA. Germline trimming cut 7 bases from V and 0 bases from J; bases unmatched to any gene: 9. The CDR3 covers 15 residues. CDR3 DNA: TGCAGCGCGGGTGGGACAGCCCTCTCTGGAAACACCATATATTTT. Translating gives CSAGGTALSGNTIYF.

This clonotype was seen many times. Here the CDR3 reads CSVVQAGGSNQPQHF. The DNA of the CDR3 is TGCAGCGTTGTTCAGGCGGGGGGGAGCAATCAGCCCCAGCATTTT. The chain uses TRBV29-1 and TRBJ1-5; D perhaps matches TRBD1 (5 bases). The germline V gene has CDR1 SQVTM and CDR2 ANQGSEA. V dropped 4 bases and J dropped 1 base, with 14 bases sitting between them. The CDR3 is made up of 15 amino acids.

The CDR3 nucleotides read TGTGCCAGTTCCAGGGGGCCAAGTCCTGGAAACACCATATATTTT. Translated, it gives CASSRGPSPGNTIYF. This chain connects TRBV19 to TRBJ1-3; 8 bases map to TRBD1. CDR1 LNHDA and CDR2 SQIVND come from the germline V gene (reference sequence). The CDR3 extends over 15 amino acids. The V segment lost 8 bases and the J segment 2 bases; nucleotides outside the gene matches: 8.

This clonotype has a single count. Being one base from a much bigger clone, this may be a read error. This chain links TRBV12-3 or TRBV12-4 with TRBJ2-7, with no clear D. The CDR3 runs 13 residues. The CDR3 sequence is CASSRTDAYELYF. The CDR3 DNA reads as TGTGCCAGCAGTCGGACCGATGCCTACGAGCTGTACTTC.

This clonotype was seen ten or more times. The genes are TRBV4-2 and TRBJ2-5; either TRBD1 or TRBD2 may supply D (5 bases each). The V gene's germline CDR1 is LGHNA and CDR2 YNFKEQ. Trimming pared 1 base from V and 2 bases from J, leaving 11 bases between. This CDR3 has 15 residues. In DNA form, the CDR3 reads TGTGCCAGCAGCCAAGTGGGACCCAGACAAGAGACCCAGTACTTC. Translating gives CASSQVGPRQETQYF.

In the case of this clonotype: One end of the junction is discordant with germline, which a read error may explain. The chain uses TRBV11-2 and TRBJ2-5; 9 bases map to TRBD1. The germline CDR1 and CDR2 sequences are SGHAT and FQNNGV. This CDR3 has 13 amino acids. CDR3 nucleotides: TGTGCTAGCAGCCTTACAGGGGGCGAGACCCAGCACTTC. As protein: CASSLTGGETQHF. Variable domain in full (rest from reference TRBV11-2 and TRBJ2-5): EAGVAQSPRYKIIEKRQSVAFWCNPISGHATLYWYQQILGQGPKLLIQFQNNGVVDDSQLPKDRFSAERLKGVDSTLKIQPAKLEDSAVYLCASSLTGGETQHFGPGTRLLVL.

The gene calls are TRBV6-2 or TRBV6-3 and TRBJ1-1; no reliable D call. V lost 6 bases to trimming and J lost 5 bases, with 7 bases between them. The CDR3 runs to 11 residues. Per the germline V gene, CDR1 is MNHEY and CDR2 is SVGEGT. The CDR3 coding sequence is TGTGCCAGCAGGGTGACAACTGAAGCTTTCTTT. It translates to CASRVTTEAFF.

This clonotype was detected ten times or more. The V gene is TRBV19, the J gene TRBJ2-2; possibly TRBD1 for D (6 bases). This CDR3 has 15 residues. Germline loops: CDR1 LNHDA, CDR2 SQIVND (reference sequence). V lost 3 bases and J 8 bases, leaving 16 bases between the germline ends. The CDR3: CASSIVAGDGGELFF. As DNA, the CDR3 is TGTGCCAGTAGTATCGTCGCAGGGGATGGAGGGGAGCTGTTTTTT.

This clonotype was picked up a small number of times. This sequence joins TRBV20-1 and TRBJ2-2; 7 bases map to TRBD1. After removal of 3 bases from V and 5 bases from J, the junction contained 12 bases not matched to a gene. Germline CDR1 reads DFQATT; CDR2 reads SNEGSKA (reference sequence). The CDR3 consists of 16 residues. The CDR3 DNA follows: TGCAGTGCTAGTGATAACAGGGGAATTTGGACCGGGGAGCTGTTTTTT. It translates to CSASDNRGIWTGELFF.